The 22 T cell receptor beta chains below come from one sample, sequenced in a study of blood T cell repertoires in COVID-19. Assay: immunoSEQ multiplex PCR; the TCRdb copy retains only in-frame clones and omits some. The sample yields about 90,000 clones, around three quarters seen once. The sequencing input was peripheral blood. These TCRs come from a woman in her 70s with acute or convalescent COVID-19.

This chain links TRBV7-9 with TRBJ2-2, with D possibly TRBD2 on 5 matching bases. Trimming took off 6 bases at V and 4 bases at J, with 12 bases between the two ends. The CDR3 length is 14 residues. Germline CDR1 and CDR2: SEHNR and FQNEAQ (reference sequence). The CDR3 nucleotides read TGTGCCAGCAGGGAGGACTCCTTCACCGGGGAGCTGTTTTTT. Amino acid sequence: CASREDSFTGELFF. The full variable domain, rest sourced from reference TRBV7-9 and TRBJ2-2, is DTGVSQNPRHKITKRGQNVTFRCDPISEHNRLYWYRQTLGQGPEFLTYFQNEAQLEKSRLLSDRFSAERPKGSFSTLEIQRTEQGDSAMYLCASREDSFTGELFFGEGSRLTVL.

The rearrangement joins TRBV30 to TRBJ2-7; D call uncertain. The CDR3 length is 11 residues. The germline V gene encodes CDR1 GTSNPN and CDR2 SVGIG (reference sequence). V lost 1 base and J 3 bases, leaving 4 bases between the germline ends. This chain's CDR3 is CAWSESYEQYF. CDR3 sequence (DNA): TGTGCCTGGAGTGAGAGCTACGAGCAGTACTTC.

This rearrangement joins TRBV3-1 (or the pseudogene TRBV3-2) to TRBJ1-4; tentative D call: TRBD1 (5 bases). V gave up 4 bases and J gave up 4 bases, with 13 bases separating them. CDR3 length: 15 amino acids. The germline V gene has CDR1 LGHDT and CDR2 YNNKEL (reference sequence). The CDR3 loop is CASSPLGGYNEKLFF. In DNA form, the CDR3 reads TGTGCCAGCAGCCCCCTCGGGGGGTATAATGAAAAACTGTTTTTT.

The gene calls are TRBV2 and TRBJ1-3; 10 positions match TRBD1. V gave up 5 bases and J gave up 11 bases; unmatched junction bases: 12. Per germline, CDR1 SNHLY and CDR2 FYNNEI. The CDR3 has 15 residues. The CDR3 spells CASSPTGGAANAIYF. CDR3 nucleotide sequence: TGTGCCAGCAGTCCGACAGGGGGCGCAGCTAATGCCATATATTTT.

The chain is built from TRBV10-2 and TRBJ1-2, with D perhaps matching TRBD1 (5 bases). The V and J ends lost 2 bases and 7 bases respectively, with 20 bases between them. Per the germline V gene, CDR1 is WSHSY and CDR2 is SAAADI. CDR3 length: 16 residues. The CDR3 protein is CASSETGGRGLSGYTF. The CDR3 DNA follows: TGCGCCAGCAGTGAGACCGGCGGGAGGGGCCTTAGTGGCTACACCTTC.

The rearrangement joins TRBV30 to TRBJ2-7; 8 bases line up with TRBD1. V was clipped by 2 bases and J by 5 bases; unmatched bases: 8. The CDR3 has 14 amino acids. In germline, CDR1 is GTSNPN, CDR2 SVGIG (reference sequence). CDR3 in DNA: TGTGCCTGGAGTAGAGGACAGGGAGTCCACGAGCAGTACTTC. It is translated as CAWSRGQGVHEQYF.

The chain uses TRBV5-3 and TRBJ2-3; 9 bases line up with TRBD1. TRBV5-3 is annotated as an ORF whose role is uncertain. Trimming removed 4 bases from V and 4 bases from J; junction bases left unmatched: 10. The CDR3 sequence is 16 residues long. In DNA form, the CDR3 reads TGTGCCAGAAGCCCCCGTCCCGGGACAGGGTCAGATACGCAGTATTTT. It codes for CARSPRPGTGSDTQYF.

This clone was detected a few times. This chain uses TRBV7-2 with TRBJ2-1; tentative D call: TRBD2 (5 bases). Trimming took 4 bases from V and 0 from J, leaving 7 bases between them. Germline loops: CDR1 SGHTA, CDR2 FQGNSA. This CDR3 region has 14 residues. Written as DNA, the CDR3 is TGTGCCAGCAGCTCGGGAAGCTCCTACAATGAGCAGTTCTTC. It translates to CASSSGSSYNEQFF.

The CDR3 DNA reads TGTGCCAGCAGTTTAAGGGGAGGGACAGGGAGCGTAGCGAGAAAACTGTTTTTT. Translated: CASSLRGGTGSVARKLFF. The V gene is TRBV28, the J gene TRBJ1-4; 9 nucleotides line up with TRBD1. V shed 2 bases, J shed 10 bases, and the junction held 17 bases outside the gene matches. Germline V gene sequence: CDR1 MDHEN, CDR2 SYDVKM. The CDR3 length is 18 residues.

The chain joins TRBV6-2 or TRBV6-3 to TRBJ2-1; 9 bases are a match to TRBD2. V shed 2 bases, J shed 5 bases, and the junction held 10 bases outside the gene matches. Per the germline V gene, CDR1 is MNHEY and CDR2 is SVGEGT. CDR3 length equals 17 residues. CDR3 DNA: TGTGCCAGCAGTTACGCAAGCCGCGGGGGGGGCGACAATGAGCAGTTCTTC. Protein sequence: CASSYASRGGGDNEQFF.

The rearrangement uses TRBV6-5 and TRBJ1-2; 7 bases match TRBD1. Germline CDR1 reads MNHEY; CDR2 reads SVGAGI. The CDR3 totals 12 residues. Germline trimming cut 5 bases from V and 4 bases from J; bases unmatched to any gene: 1. The CDR3 coding sequence is TGTGCCAGCAGTCGGGACAGCTATGGCTACACCTTC. Translation: CASSRDSYGYTF.

This clone was seen just once. CDR3 loop: CAWSPPRQTYGELFF. For the CDR3, the DNA is TGTGCCTGGAGTCCCCCCCGACAGACCTACGGGGAGCTGTTTTTT. This chain links TRBV30 with TRBJ2-2, with D tentatively TRBD1 (5 bases). V shed 2 bases and J shed 7 bases, with 17 bases lying between them. Germline V gene sequence: CDR1 GTSNPN, CDR2 SVGIG (reference sequence). CDR3 length: 15 amino acids.

This clone was found many times. The rearrangement links TRBV29-1 to TRBJ2-1; D is unresolved. The V gene's germline CDR1 is SQVTM and CDR2 ANQGSEA. The CDR3 has 10 residues. The ends were cut back, 8 bases at V and 9 bases at J, with 11 bases in the middle. The CDR3 reads CSIGPGEQFF. The CDR3 DNA follows: TGCAGCATCGGTCCGGGTGAGCAGTTCTTC.

The gene calls are TRBV7-8 and TRBJ1-5; TRBD1 agrees at 10 bases. V lost 5 bases to trimming and J lost 0 bases; unmatched junction nucleotides: 7. CDR1 SGHVS and CDR2 FQNEAQ come from the germline V gene. The CDR3 loop spans 17 amino acids. The CDR3 here is CASSRTGGPYSNQPQHF. The CDR3 nucleotides read TGTGCCAGCAGCCGGACAGGGGGACCATATAGCAATCAGCCCCAGCATTTT.

In this sample, this clone turned up once. The CDR3 DNA reads TGTGCCAGCAGCGGGAACCGGGGAAACACCATATATTTT. Protein: CASSGNRGNTIYF. The genes are TRBV2 and TRBJ1-3; D is ambiguous. Deletions cut 6 bases from V and 4 bases from J, with 10 bases between. Germline V gives CDR1 SNHLY, CDR2 FYNNEI. The CDR3 sequence is 13 residues long.

A few counts support this clone. The chain joins TRBV11-2 to TRBJ2-3; D possibly corresponds to TRBD1 (6 bases). The CDR3 consists of 15 residues. The germline V gene has CDR1 SGHAT and CDR2 FQNNGV. Deletions cut 6 bases from V and 0 bases from J, with 13 bases between. The CDR3, as DNA: TGTGCCAGCAGTCCGGCAGGGGCGAGCACAGATACGCAGTATTTT. Its translation is CASSPAGASTDTQYF. Drawing the rest from reference TRBV11-2 and TRBJ2-3, the complete variable domain is EAGVAQSPRYKIIEKRQSVAFWCNPISGHATLYWYQQILGQGPKLLIQFQNNGVVDDSQLPKDRFSAERLKGVDSTLKIQPAKLEDSAVYLCASSPAGASTDTQYFGPGTRLTVL.

The chain recombines TRBV27 with TRBJ1-2, with TRBD1 as a possible D gene (5 bases). The V gene lost 1 base and the J gene lost 8 bases, with 14 bases spanning the gap. CDR3 length: 14 amino acids. Germline CDR1 reads MNHEY; CDR2 reads SMNVEV (reference sequence). For the CDR3, the DNA is TGTGCCAGCAGTTTATGGGCTCAAGCAGGGGGCTACACCTTC. This sequence encodes CASSLWAQAGGYTF.

The chain is built from TRBV7-9 and TRBJ2-3; D call uncertain. Trimming took off 1 base at V and 2 bases at J, with 7 bases between the two ends. Germline CDR1 is SEHNR and CDR2 is FQNEAQ (reference sequence). The length of the CDR3 is 14 residues. The chain's CDR3 is CASSLVDNTDTQYF. The CDR3 bases are TGTGCCAGCAGCTTAGTAGACAACACAGATACGCAGTATTTT.

The chain combines TRBV5-1 with TRBJ1-2; 8 nucleotides line up with TRBD1. J gave up 2 bases and V 4 bases, and 10 bases lay outside the gene matches. The CDR3 contains 16 residues. The germline V gene encodes CDR1 SGHRS and CDR2 YFSETQ. Written as DNA, the CDR3 is TGCGCCAGCAGCCCCTCGCAGGGGGCGCGAAACTATGGCTACACCTTC. Its translation: CASSPSQGARNYGYTF.

The chain has TRBV7-3 and TRBJ2-2, with 14 bases identical to TRBD2. Trimming cost V 5 bases and J 5 bases; bases outside gene matches: 4. CDR1 and CDR2 (germline): SGHTA, FQGTGA. The CDR3 extends over 16 amino acids. The CDR3 DNA reads as TGTGCCAGCAGCAAAGGGACTAGCGGGAGAACCGGGGAGCTGTTTTTT. It codes for CASSKGTSGRTGELFF.

CDR3 protein: CASSSPRQRGELFF. The CDR3 DNA is TGTGCCAGCAGCTCCCCCCGACAGCGCGGGGAGCTGTTTTTT. The genes are TRBV7-7 and TRBJ2-2; D perhaps matches TRBD1 (5 bases). Germline V gives CDR1 SSHAT, CDR2 FNYEAQ (reference sequence). This CDR3 has 14 amino acids. V lost 4 bases and J 7 bases, leaving 13 bases between the germline ends.

The J gene is TRBJ1-6, the V gene TRBV19; TRBD1 matches at 8 bases. This CDR3 region has 15 residues. Germline V gene data show CDR1 as LNHDA and CDR2 as SQIVND (reference sequence). Trimming took 9 bases from V and 7 from J; bases not matched to a gene: 11. This CDR3 is CASGSTTGANSPLHF. CDR3 in DNA: TGTGCCAGCGGATCCACGACAGGGGCCAATTCACCCCTCCACTTT.